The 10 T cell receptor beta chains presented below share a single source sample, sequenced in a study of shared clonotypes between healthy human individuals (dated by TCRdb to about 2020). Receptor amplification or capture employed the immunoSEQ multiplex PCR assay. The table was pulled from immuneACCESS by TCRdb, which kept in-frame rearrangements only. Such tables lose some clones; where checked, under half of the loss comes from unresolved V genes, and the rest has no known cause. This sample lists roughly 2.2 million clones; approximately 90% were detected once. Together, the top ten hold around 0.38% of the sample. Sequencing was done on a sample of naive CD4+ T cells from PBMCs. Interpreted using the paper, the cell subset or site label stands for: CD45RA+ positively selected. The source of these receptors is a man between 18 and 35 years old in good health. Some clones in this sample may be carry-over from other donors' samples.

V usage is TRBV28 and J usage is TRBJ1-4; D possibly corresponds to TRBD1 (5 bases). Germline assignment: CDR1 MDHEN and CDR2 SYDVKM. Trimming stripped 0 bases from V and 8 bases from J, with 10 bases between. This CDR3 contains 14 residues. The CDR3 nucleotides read TGTGCCAGCAGTTTATGGGGGGGTCGAGAAAAACTGTTTTTT. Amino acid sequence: CASSLWGGREKLFF.

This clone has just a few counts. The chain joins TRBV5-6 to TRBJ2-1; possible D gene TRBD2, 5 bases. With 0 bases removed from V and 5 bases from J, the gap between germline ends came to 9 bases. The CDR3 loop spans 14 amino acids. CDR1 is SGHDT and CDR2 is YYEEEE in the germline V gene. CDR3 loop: CASSLALADNEQFF. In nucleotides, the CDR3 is TGTGCCAGCAGCTTGGCCCTAGCCGACAATGAGCAGTTCTTC.

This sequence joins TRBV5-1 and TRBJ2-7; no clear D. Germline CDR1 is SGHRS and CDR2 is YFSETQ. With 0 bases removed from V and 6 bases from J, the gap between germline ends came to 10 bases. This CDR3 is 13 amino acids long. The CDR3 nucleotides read TGCGCCAGCAGCTTGGCGGTAGCAGGCGAGCAGTACTTC. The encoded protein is CASSLAVAGEQYF.

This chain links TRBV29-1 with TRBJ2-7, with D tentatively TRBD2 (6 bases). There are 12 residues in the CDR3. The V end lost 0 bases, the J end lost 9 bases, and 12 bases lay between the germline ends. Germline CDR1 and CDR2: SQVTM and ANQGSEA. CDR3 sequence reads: CSVEESQGGQYF. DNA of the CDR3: TGCAGCGTTGAAGAATCCCAGGGAGGGCAGTACTTC.

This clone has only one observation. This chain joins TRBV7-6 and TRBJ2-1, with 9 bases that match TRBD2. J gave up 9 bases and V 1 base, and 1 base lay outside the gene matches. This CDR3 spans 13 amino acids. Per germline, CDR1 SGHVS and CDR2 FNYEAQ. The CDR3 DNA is TGTGCCAGCAGCTTAGGGCGGGAGGGTGAGCAGTTCTTC. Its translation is CASSLGREGEQFF.

CDR3 in amino acids: CASSYGGTDYEQYF. CDR3 DNA sequence: TGTGCCAGCAGTTATGGCGGGACCGACTACGAGCAGTACTTC. The chain is built from TRBV6-6 and TRBJ2-7; D is perhaps TRBD2 (6 bases). The V and J ends lost 3 bases and 3 bases respectively, with 12 bases between them. Germline CDR1 reads MNHNY; CDR2 reads SVGAGI (reference sequence). CDR3 size: 14 residues.

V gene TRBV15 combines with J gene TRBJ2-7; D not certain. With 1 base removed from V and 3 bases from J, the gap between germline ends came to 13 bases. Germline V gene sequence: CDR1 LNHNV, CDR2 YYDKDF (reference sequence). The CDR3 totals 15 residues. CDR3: CATSRGPAPRYEQYF. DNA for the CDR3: TGTGCCACCAGCAGAGGCCCGGCGCCCCGCTACGAGCAGTACTTC.

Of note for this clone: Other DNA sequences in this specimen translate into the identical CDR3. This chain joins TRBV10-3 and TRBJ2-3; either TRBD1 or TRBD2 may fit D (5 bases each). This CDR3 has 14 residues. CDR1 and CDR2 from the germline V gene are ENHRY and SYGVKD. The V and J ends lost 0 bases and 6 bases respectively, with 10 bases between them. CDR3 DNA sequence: TGTGCCATCAGTGAGTCGATTGGGACGGATACGCAGTATTTT. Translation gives CAISESIGTDTQYF.

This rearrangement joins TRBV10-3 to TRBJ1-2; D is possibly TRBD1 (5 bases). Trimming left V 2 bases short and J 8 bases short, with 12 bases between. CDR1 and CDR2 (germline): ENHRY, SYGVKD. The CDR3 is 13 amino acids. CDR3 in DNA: TGTGCCATCAGTGAGGAACAGGCAGGGGGCTACACCTTC. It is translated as CAISEEQAGGYTF.

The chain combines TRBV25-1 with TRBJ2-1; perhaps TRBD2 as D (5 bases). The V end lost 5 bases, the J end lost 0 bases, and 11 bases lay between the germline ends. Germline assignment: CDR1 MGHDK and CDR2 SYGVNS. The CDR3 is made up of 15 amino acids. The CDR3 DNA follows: TGTGCCAGCAGTCCCAGCGGATACTCCTACAATGAGCAGTTCTTC. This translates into CASSPSGYSYNEQFF.